This TCR beta chain was identified during a study of T cells in women clearing cervical HPV infection. The data were produced by immunoSEQ multiplex PCR, yet TCRdb's version contains in-frame clones alone and is incomplete. Across roughly 45,000 clones, the top ten clones capture about 0.97% of the sample. A note on this clone: Read data end 3 residues before the CDR3 end; the end is taken from the germline J gene.

Trimming left V 6 bases short and J 4 bases short, with 12 bases between. Per the germline V gene, CDR1 is MNHEY and CDR2 is SVGEGT. The CDR3 is 13 residues long. The origin of this receptor is a woman aged 18 to 75 with a cervical HPV16 infection that either progressed to CIN3+ or cleared (not recorded which). Sequences were obtained from blood buffy coat. The chain uses TRBV6-2 or TRBV6-3 and TRBJ2-5; tentatively, D is TRBD1 or TRBD2 (5 bases each). The CDR3 here is CASSEGWGETQYF. CDR3 bases read: TGTGCCAGCAGCGAGGGGTGGGGAGAGACC.